The entry below describes one T cell receptor (beta chain). What it binds is not known. This sample stems from a study of long-term antiretroviral therapy in people with HIV. Amounts of roughly 0.95-11 million cryopreserved PBMC were held in the samples before DNA extraction. The study, taken as a whole, reports: Even long-term ART left TRB diversity below transplant donor controls, despite gains.

The immunoSEQ assay was v3.0, run at survey level. The assay was immunoSEQ multiplex PCR, and TCRdb's table has in-frame clones only and misses some. The sample carries around 25,000 clones, around 95% recorded once. The starting material was unsorted PBMCs, obtained just over 4.8 years after starting antiretroviral therapy. The receptor's source is a woman between 50 and 59 years old with HIV.

The CDR3 sequence is CASSQSRGHSTEAFF. The DNA of the CDR3 is TGCGCCAGCAGCCAGTCTAGGGGGCATAGCACTGAAGCTTTCTTT. The chain carries TRBV4-3 and TRBJ1-1; TRBD1 matches 7 bases. CDR1 is LGHNA, CDR2 YSLEER, per germline. The CDR3 length is 15 residues. V was pared by 3 bases and J by 4 bases, with 8 bases of the junction left unmatched.